This is a list of T cell receptor beta chains from one sample in a study of identical twins. TCRdb reprocessed the 5' RACE reads with MiXCR, giving one entry per CDR3 protein. The repertoire has roughly 690,000 distinct CDR3 sequences, around 6.1% of them found once; the top ten carry approximately 2%. Sequencing was carried out using naive T cells sorted from blood. The receptors come from a young man in good health. CDR3s include the opening cysteine and the closing phenylalanine or tryptophan. A D gene is named only where the DNA matches it firmly. Only part of the rows carry a size: once, few, many, or a class if the clone is expanded.

>NA|NA|TRBJ1-6|TRBV3-1
CASSQAGPPSPLHF
TGTGCCAGCAGCCAAGCGGGACCGCCGTCACCCCTCCACTTT
>many|NA|TRBJ1-5|TRBV12-3/TRBV12-4
CASSLGLRSNQPQHF
TGTGCCAGCAGTTTGGGCCTCCGTAGCAATCAGCCCCAGCATTTT
>NA|TRBD2|TRBJ2-7|TRBV27
CASSFGGLGTSGRYEQYF
TGTGCCAGCAGTTTCGGGGGGCTTGGGACTAGCGGGAGGTACGAGCAGTACTTC
>many|NA|TRBJ2-5|TRBV7-9
CASSYKETQYF
TGTGCCAGCAGCTATAAAGAGACCCAGTACTTC
>NA|NA|TRBJ1-1|TRBV30
CAWNRFGNTEAFF
TGTGCCTGGAATCGATTTGGGAACACTGAAGCTTTCTTT
>few|NA|TRBJ2-6|TRBV6-1
CATCLSGANVLTF
TGTGCCACCTGCCTTTCTGGGGCCAACGTCCTGACTTTC
>NA|NA|TRBJ1-2|TRBV21-1
CASSKDKGRNGYTF
TGTGCCAGCAGCAAAGACAAGGGGCGGAATGGCTACACCTTC
>many|TRBD2|TRBJ2-1|TRBV7-3
CASSSRASGNRYNEQFF
TGTGCCAGCAGCTCGAGGGCTAGCGGGAATAGGTACAATGAGCAGTTCTTC
>many|TRBD2|TRBJ2-5|TRBV20-1
CSQEGTGGPRETQYF
TGCAGTCAAGAGGGGACGGGAGGGCCGAGGGAGACCCAGTACTTC
>few|NA|TRBJ1-4|TRBV20-1
CSGADRKGNEKLFF
TGCAGTGGAGCAGACAGGAAGGGTAATGAAAAACTGTTTTTT
>many|TRBD1|TRBJ1-3|TRBV12-3/TRBV12-4
CAIVQGALSGNTIYF
TGTGCCATCGTCCAGGGGGCTTTATCTGGAAACACCATATATTTT
>many|NA|TRBJ1-5|TRBV4-2
CASSQVWQANQPQHF
TGTGCCAGCAGCCAAGTGTGGCAAGCTAATCAGCCCCAGCATTTT
>NA|TRBD2|TRBJ2-1|TRBV14
CASSRSGRAGNEQFF
TGTGCCAGCAGCCGAAGCGGGAGGGCCGGGAATGAGCAGTTCTTC
>NA|NA|TRBJ1-2|TRBV4-1
CASSQDGPGAYGYTF
TGCGCCAGCAGCCAAGATGGCCCAGGGGCCTATGGCTACACCTTC
>few|NA|TRBJ2-1|TRBV7-9
CASSLETSTAQFF
TGTGCCAGCAGCTTAGAGACTTCGACCGCCCAGTTCTTC
>few|TRBD1|TRBJ2-2|TRBV7-2
CASSPGQGDTGELFF
TGTGCCAGCAGCCCGGGACAGGGGGACACCGGGGAGCTGTTTTTT
>NA|NA|TRBJ1-1|TRBV29-1
CSVTKPGLNTEAFF
TGCAGCGTCACAAAACCCGGGCTGAACACTGAAGCTTTCTTT
>NA|TRBD2|TRBJ2-1|TRBV5-5
CASSRGGLAYNEQFF
TGTGCCAGCAGCCGCGGGGGTCTGGCCTACAATGAGCAGTTCTTC
>few|NA|TRBJ2-7|TRBV29-1
CSVLVLENYEQYF
TGCAGCGTTTTAGTCCTGGAGAACTACGAGCAGTACTTC
>NA|NA|TRBJ2-3|TRBV20-1
CSASSPATSTDTQYF
TGCAGTGCTAGTTCTCCAGCGACTAGCACAGATACGCAGTATTTT
>NA|TRBD2|TRBJ2-1|TRBV2
CASSEGRGTSGRDGYEQFF
TGTGCCAGCAGTGAGGGGCGGGGAACTAGCGGGAGGGACGGCTATGAGCAGTTCTTC
>few|NA|TRBJ1-2|TRBV10-3
CAIGMGDSGRGYTF
TGTGCCATCGGAATGGGGGACTCGGGGAGAGGCTACACCTTC
>many|NA|TRBJ2-2|TRBV12-3/TRBV12-4
CASSFWGTGELFF
TGTGCCAGCAGTTTTTGGGGCACCGGGGAGCTGTTTTTT
>NA|TRBD2|TRBJ2-7|TRBV27
CASSFRLAGGIPYEQYF
TGTGCCAGCAGTTTTCGGCTAGCGGGAGGTATACCCTACGAGCAGTACTTC
>many|NA|TRBJ2-1|TRBV6-5
CASSTSDEDEQFF
TGTGCCAGCAGTACTAGTGACGAAGATGAGCAGTTCTTC
>few|TRBD1|TRBJ2-2|TRBV4-2
CASSAYPGTGNTGELFF
TGTGCCAGCAGTGCTTACCCCGGGACAGGGAACACCGGGGAGCTGTTTTTT
>many|NA|TRBJ2-1|TRBV6-1
CASSPGRIYNEQFF
TGTGCCAGCAGTCCGGGACGGATCTACAATGAGCAGTTCTTC
>many|NA|TRBJ1-1|TRBV4-2
CASSQNTEAFF
TGTGCCAGCAGTCAGAACACTGAAGCTTTCTTT